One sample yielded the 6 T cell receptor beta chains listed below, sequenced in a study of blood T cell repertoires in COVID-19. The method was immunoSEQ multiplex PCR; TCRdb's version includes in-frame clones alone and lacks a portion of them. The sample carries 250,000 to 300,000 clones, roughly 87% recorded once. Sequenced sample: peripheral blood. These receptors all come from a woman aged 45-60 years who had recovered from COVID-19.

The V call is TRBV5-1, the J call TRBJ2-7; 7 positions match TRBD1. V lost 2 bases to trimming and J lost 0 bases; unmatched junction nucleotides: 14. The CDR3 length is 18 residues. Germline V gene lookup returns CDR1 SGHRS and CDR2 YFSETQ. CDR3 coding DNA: TGCGCCAGCAGCTTTGCCCCTCCGACAGGGTTGAGCTCCTACGAGCAGTACTTC. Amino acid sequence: CASSFAPPTGLSSYEQYF.

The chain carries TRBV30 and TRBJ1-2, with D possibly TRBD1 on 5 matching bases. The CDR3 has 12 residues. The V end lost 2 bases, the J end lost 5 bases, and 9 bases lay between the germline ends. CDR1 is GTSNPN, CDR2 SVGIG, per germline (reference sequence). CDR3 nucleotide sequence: TGTGCCTGGAGTCTGGACACGTATGGCTACACCTTC. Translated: CAWSLDTYGYTF.

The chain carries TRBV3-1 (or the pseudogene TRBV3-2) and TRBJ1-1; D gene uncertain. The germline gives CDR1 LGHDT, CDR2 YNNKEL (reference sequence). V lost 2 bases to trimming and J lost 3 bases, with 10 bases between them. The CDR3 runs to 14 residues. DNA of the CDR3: TGTGCCAGCAGCCAATCGGGTAGATACACTGAAGCTTTCTTT. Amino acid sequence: CASSQSGRYTEAFF.

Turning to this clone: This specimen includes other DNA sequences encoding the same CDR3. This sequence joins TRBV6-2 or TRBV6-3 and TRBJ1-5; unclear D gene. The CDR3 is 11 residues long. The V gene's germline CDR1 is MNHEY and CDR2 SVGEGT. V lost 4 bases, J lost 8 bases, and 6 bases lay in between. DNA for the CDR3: TGTGCCAGCAGTTTCCCCGAGCCCCAGCATTTT. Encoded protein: CASSFPEPQHF.

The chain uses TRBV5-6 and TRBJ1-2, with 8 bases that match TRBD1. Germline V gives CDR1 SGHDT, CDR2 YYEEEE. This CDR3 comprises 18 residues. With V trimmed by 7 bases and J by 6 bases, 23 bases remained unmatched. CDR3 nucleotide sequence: TGTGCCAGCCGCCTTGGAGTGGTCCAAAGGACAGGGACTAATGGCTACACCTTC. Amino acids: CASRLGVVQRTGTNGYTF.

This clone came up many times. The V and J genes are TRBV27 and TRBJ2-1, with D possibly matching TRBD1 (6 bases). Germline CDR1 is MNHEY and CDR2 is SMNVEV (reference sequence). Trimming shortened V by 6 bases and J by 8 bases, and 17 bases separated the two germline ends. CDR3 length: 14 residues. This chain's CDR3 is CASRTNRDSHEQFF. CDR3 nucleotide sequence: TGTGCCAGCAGAACTAACAGGGATAGCCATGAGCAGTTCTTC.